Shown below are 29 T cell receptor beta chains from a single sample sequenced in a study of cytomegalovirus exposure and HLA in healthy donors. Use of 60 Vbeta and 13 Jbeta primers characterized the PCR. Only in-frame clones appear in the TCRdb table, and some are missing; sequencing was by immunoSEQ multiplex PCR. This listing includes some 110,000 clones. The sample taken for sequencing was PBMCs. These receptors were obtained from a man under 40 in good health and CMV-seronegative.

The genes are TRBV18 and TRBJ1-3; 8 bases align to TRBD1. V trimming: 2 bases; J trimming: 2 bases; junction bases outside the gene matches: 2. The V gene's germline CDR1 is KGHSH and CDR2 LQKENI. CDR3 length: 15 amino acids. In DNA form, the CDR3 reads TGTGCCAGCTCACCAGAGACAGGGGCTGGAAACACCATATATTTT. Amino acid sequence: CASSPETGAGNTIYF.

This chain links TRBV11-2 with TRBJ1-1; a weak D match, TRBD1 (6 bases). With 4 bases removed from V and 6 bases from J, the gap between germline ends came to 18 bases. Germline V gene lookup returns CDR1 SGHAT and CDR2 FQNNGV. The CDR3 covers 15 residues. The CDR3 spells CASSSTQGNSAEAFF. CDR3 bases: TGTGCCAGCAGCTCGACCCAGGGGAATTCGGCTGAAGCTTTCTTT.

The V and J genes are TRBV2 and TRBJ2-3; 7 nucleotides line up with TRBD1. Germline loops: CDR1 SNHLY, CDR2 FYNNEI. Trimming cost V 9 bases and J 0 bases; bases outside gene matches: 9. This CDR3 has 15 residues. The CDR3 loop reads CARGTARGSTDTQYF. As DNA, the CDR3 is TGTGCCAGGGGGACGGCCAGGGGGAGCACAGATACGCAGTATTTT. Looking up the rest from reference TRBV2 and TRBJ2-3 gives the full variable domain: EPEVTQTPSHQVTQMGQEVILRCVPISNHLYFYWYRQILGQKVEFLVSFYNNEISEKSEIFDDQFSVERPDGSNFTLKIRSTKLEDSAMYFCARGTARGSTDTQYFGPGTRLTVL.

The chain couples TRBV5-8 to TRBJ2-3; 7 nucleotides agree with TRBD1. Per germline, CDR1 SGHTS and CDR2 YDEGEE. V was pared by 1 base and J by 0 bases, with 5 bases of the junction left unmatched. CDR3 length: 16 residues. Here the CDR3 DNA reads TGTGCCAGCAGCTTGCTAGGGGGCCAGAGCACAGATACGCAGTATTTT. Translated: CASSLLGGQSTDTQYF.

With regard to this clone: The same CDR3 arises from other DNA sequences in this sample as well. V is TRBV30 and J is TRBJ1-5; 7 nucleotides line up with TRBD1. CDR3 length: 13 amino acids. Looked up from germline, CDR1 is GTSNPN and CDR2 is SVGIG (reference sequence). The V gene end was trimmed by 1 base and the J gene end by 4 bases; junction bases not matched to a gene: 1. In DNA, the CDR3 is TGTGCCTGGAGTGCACAGGGGAATCAGCCCCAGCATTTT. Encoded protein: CAWSAQGNQPQHF.

The V gene is TRBV5-1, the J gene TRBJ2-4; 7 bases are a match to TRBD1. CDR3 length: 14 residues. The J segment lost 9 bases and the V segment lost 4 bases, leaving 10 bases of the junction unmatched. CDR1 is SGHRS, CDR2 YFSETQ, per germline. The CDR3 bases are TGCGCCAGCAGCCAAGGACAGGATTTGCGCATTCAGTACTTC. Encoded protein: CASSQGQDLRIQYF.

This chain links TRBV7-2 with TRBJ1-3; no firm D call. The CDR3 is made up of 16 amino acids. Germline CDR1 reads SGHTA; CDR2 reads FQGNSA. V was trimmed by 1 base and J by 0 bases, leaving 10 bases between them. The CDR3 coding sequence is TGTGCCAGCAGCTTAGACCAGGCCCGCTCTGGAAACACCATATATTTT. Residues: CASSLDQARSGNTIYF.

The genes are TRBV10-3 and TRBJ2-2; TRBD1 is a possible D gene (6 bases). V lost 8 bases to trimming and J lost 2 bases, with 15 bases between them. The CDR3 is 15 residues long. Germline assignment: CDR1 ENHRY and CDR2 SYGVKD. The CDR3 DNA reads as TGTGCCATCGCGGCTGGGGGCACTAACACCGGGGAGCTGTTTTTT. Its translation is CAIAAGGTNTGELFF.

The rearrangement uses TRBV27 and TRBJ1-5; D possibly corresponds to TRBD1 (5 bases). V shed 1 base and J shed 3 bases, with 10 bases lying between them. CDR3 length: 15 amino acids. Germline V gene lookup returns CDR1 MNHEY and CDR2 SMNVEV (reference sequence). CDR3 protein: CASSLWGRFNQPQHF. The CDR3 bases are TGTGCCAGCAGTTTATGGGGGAGGTTCAATCAGCCCCAGCATTTT.

The chain couples TRBV18 to TRBJ2-3; D gene uncertain. The V end was cut by 2 bases, the J end by 2 bases, with 11 bases between. There are 15 residues in the CDR3. Germline V CDR1 and CDR2: KGHSH, LQKENI. Written as DNA, the CDR3 is TGTGCCAGCTCACCAATGAACAGCCCCACAGATACGCAGTATTTT. Amino acid sequence: CASSPMNSPTDTQYF.

The rearrangement links TRBV5-6 to TRBJ1-3; 7 bases map to TRBD1. CDR3 length: 14 amino acids. CDR1 is SGHDT, CDR2 YYEEEE, per germline. J was trimmed by 2 bases and V by 4 bases; bases with no gene match: 3. The CDR3 region is CASSATGTGNTIYF. CDR3 in DNA: TGTGCCAGCAGCGCGACAGGGACTGGAAACACCATATATTTT. Full variable domain (remainder filled in from reference TRBV5-6 and TRBJ1-3): DAGVTQSPTHLIKTRGQQVTLRCSPKSGHDTVSWYQQALGQGPQFIFQYYEEEERQRGNFPDRFSGHQFPNYSSELNVNALLLGDSALYLCASSATGTGNTIYFGEGSWLTVV.

The chain joins TRBV6-1 to TRBJ2-3, with D possibly matching TRBD2 (5 bases). Germline-derived CDR1 and CDR2 are MNHNS and SASEGT. The ends were cut back, 5 bases at V and 3 bases at J, with 9 bases in the middle. There are 13 residues in the CDR3. The CDR3 DNA is TGTGCCAGCAGTCAGAGGGTTACAGATACGCAGTATTTT. It specifies CASSQRVTDTQYF.

The rearrangement links TRBV27 to TRBJ2-1; D might be TRBD2 (7 bases). The CDR3 runs to 15 residues. Between the trimmed V and J ends, which lost 3 bases and 3 bases, there was a span of 12 bases. Germline assignment: CDR1 MNHEY and CDR2 SMNVEV (reference sequence). The DNA for the CDR3 is TGTGCCAGCAGTTTTGCGGGGGCCTACTACAATGAGCAGTTCTTC. Protein: CASSFAGAYYNEQFF.

This sequence joins TRBV28 and TRBJ1-3; 9 bases agree with TRBD1. Trimming took 6 bases from V and 0 from J; bases not matched to a gene: 9. The V gene's germline CDR1 is MDHEN and CDR2 SYDVKM. CDR3 length equals 17 residues. In nucleotides, the CDR3 is TGTGCCAGCAGGGGCTTGACAGGGGGTTTCTCTGGAAACACCATATATTTT. The encoded protein is CASRGLTGGFSGNTIYF.

V usage is TRBV6-5 and J usage is TRBJ2-1, with TRBD1 as a possible D gene (5 bases). The germline gives CDR1 MNHEY, CDR2 SVGAGI. Trimming cost V 5 bases and J 6 bases, with 17 bases left between them. This CDR3 region has 15 residues. The CDR3 here is CASSKQVTTRNEQFF. CDR3 nucleotide sequence: TGTGCCAGCAGTAAACAGGTTACTACGCGCAATGAGCAGTTCTTC.

V gene TRBV6-1 combines with J gene TRBJ2-7; D perhaps matches TRBD1 (5 bases). This CDR3 is built from 14 residues. V lost 1 base and J lost 0, with 7 bases in between. Germline CDR1 is MNHNS and CDR2 is SASEGT. The CDR3: CASSEVGASYEQYF. The CDR3 DNA is TGTGCCAGCAGTGAAGTTGGGGCCTCCTACGAGCAGTACTTC.

This rearrangement joins TRBV2 to TRBJ1-3, with TRBD1 matching over 7 bases. V gave up 7 bases and J gave up 3 bases; unmatched junction bases: 6. The CDR3 consists of 14 residues. Looked up from germline, CDR1 is SNHLY and CDR2 is FYNNEI. In DNA, the CDR3 is TGTGCCAGCAAAGAACAGGGGCTTGGAAACACCATATATTTT. Protein sequence: CASKEQGLGNTIYF. The whole variable domain, remainder taken from reference TRBV2 and TRBJ1-3, is EPEVTQTPSHQVTQMGQEVILRCVPISNHLYFYWYRQILGQKVEFLVSFYNNEISEKSEIFDDQFSVERPDGSNFTLKIRSTKLEDSAMYFCASKEQGLGNTIYFGEGSWLTVV.

This sequence joins TRBV5-6 and TRBJ2-7; D gene ambiguous. With 0 bases removed from V and 1 base from J, the gap between germline ends came to 8 bases. The CDR3 loop spans 14 amino acids. CDR1 is SGHDT and CDR2 is YYEEEE in the germline V gene. The CDR3 DNA reads as TGTGCCAGCAGCTTGGGGTTCAGTTCCTACGAGCAGTACTTC. The encoded protein is CASSLGFSSYEQYF.

The V call is TRBV19, the J call TRBJ1-2, with 7 bases fitting TRBD1. In germline, CDR1 is LNHDA, CDR2 SQIVND (reference sequence). V was clipped by 5 bases and J by 8 bases; unmatched bases: 14. CDR3 size: 15 residues. The CDR3 DNA reads TGTGCCAGTAGTTTGCGACCGGGACAGTTCTCCGGCTACACCTTC. Amino acid sequence: CASSLRPGQFSGYTF.

The chain links TRBV19 to TRBJ2-3, with TRBD1 matching over 10 bases. With V trimmed by 8 bases and J by 4 bases, 6 bases remained unmatched. Germline V lookup: CDR1 LNHDA, CDR2 SQIVND (reference sequence). The CDR3 is made up of 14 amino acids. In nucleotides, the CDR3 is TGTGCCAGTGGAGACAGGGGGCGACCAGATACGCAGTATTTT. Translated: CASGDRGRPDTQYF.

Notes on this clone: The junction differs from germline at one of its ends, possibly a read error. The chain joins TRBV18 to TRBJ1-4; weak D call: TRBD1 (6 bases). There are 15 residues in the CDR3. In germline, CDR1 is KGHSH, CDR2 LQKENI. CDR3 region: CASSPMGAANGKLFF. In DNA form, the CDR3 reads TGTGCCAGCTCACCAATGGGGGCGGCTAATGGAAAACTGTTTTTT. Variable domain in full (rest from reference TRBV18 and TRBJ1-4): NAGVMQNPRHLVRRRGQEARLRCSPMKGHSHVYWYRQLPEEGLKFMVYLQKENIIDESGMPKERFSAEFPKEGPSILRIQQVVRGDSAAYFCASSPMGAANGKLFFGSGTQLSVL.

J is TRBJ2-1 and V is TRBV10-3; D gene uncertain. This CDR3 region has 13 residues. Trimming removed 7 bases at V and 0 bases at J, with 7 bases between. From germline, CDR1 is ENHRY and CDR2 SYGVKD. The DNA for the CDR3 is TGTGCCATCACCCCGAGCTCCTACAATGAGCAGTTCTTC. Translation gives CAITPSSYNEQFF.

The chain links TRBV5-4 to TRBJ2-7, with a tentative D call TRBD1 (6 bases). The V gene lost 4 bases and the J gene lost 4 bases, with 12 bases spanning the gap. CDR3 length equals 13 residues. The germline CDR1 and CDR2 sequences are SGHNT and YYREEE (reference sequence). The CDR3 bases are TGTGCCAGCAGCCCCCACGACAGGTACGAGCAGTACTTC. It codes for CASSPHDRYEQYF. Filled out from reference TRBV5-4 and TRBJ2-7, the complete variable domain reads ETGVTQSPTHLIKTRGQQVTLRCSSQSGHNTVSWYQQALGQGPQFIFQYYREEENGRGNFPPRFSGLQFPNYSSELNVNALELDDSALYLCASSPHDRYEQYFGPGTRLTVT.

The rearrangement uses TRBV28 and TRBJ2-5; 10 bases are shared with TRBD1. With 6 bases clipped from V and 0 bases from J, the junction kept 7 bases outside the gene matches. This CDR3 is built from 16 residues. CDR1 is MDHEN and CDR2 is SYDVKM in the germline V gene. The CDR3, as DNA: TGTGCCAGCAGGAGCTCCGGGACAGGGGACCAAGAGACCCAGTACTTC. Its protein product is CASRSSGTGDQETQYF.

The V gene is TRBV5-6, the J gene TRBJ2-3; 7 nucleotides line up with TRBD2. V lost 5 bases and J lost 6; bases outside the gene matches: 6. The germline gives CDR1 SGHDT, CDR2 YYEEEE. This CDR3 contains 13 residues. The CDR3 bases are TGTGCCAGCAGGCCCGGGAGGCTTGATACGCAGTATTTT. Translating it yields CASRPGRLDTQYF.

This rearrangement joins TRBV7-9 to TRBJ2-7; 9 positions match TRBD2. V trimming: 5 bases; J trimming: 2 bases; junction bases outside the gene matches: 7. This CDR3 contains 15 residues. Looked up from germline, CDR1 is SEHNR and CDR2 is FQNEAQ (reference sequence). This chain's CDR3 is CASSTSSGAPYEQYF. As DNA, the CDR3 is TGTGCCAGCAGCACCTCTAGCGGGGCCCCCTACGAGCAGTACTTC.

The V gene is TRBV5-4, the J gene TRBJ1-2, with TRBD1 as a possible D gene (6 bases). Germline V gene lookup returns CDR1 SGHNT and CDR2 YYREEE (reference sequence). The length of the CDR3 is 13 residues. Trimming cost V 4 bases and J 7 bases, with 14 bases left between them. The CDR3 protein is CASSREGGAGYTF. DNA for the CDR3: TGTGCCAGCAGCCGAGAGGGGGGGGCTGGCTACACCTTC.

The chain couples TRBV11-2 to TRBJ1-1, with a possible D match to TRBD1 (5 bases). The V end lost 2 bases, the J end lost 5 bases, and 15 bases lay between the germline ends. The CDR3 contains 15 residues. CDR1 and CDR2 from the germline V gene are SGHAT and FQNNGV. CDR3 DNA sequence: TGTGCCAGCAGCTTACGGGCAGGGAAGGGGACTGAAGCTTTCTTT. Translation gives CASSLRAGKGTEAFF.

This chain uses TRBV28 with TRBJ2-7; D not resolved. Trimming removed 7 bases from V and 4 bases from J, with 11 bases in between. The CDR3 runs to 12 residues. Germline-derived CDR1 and CDR2 are MDHEN and SYDVKM. The CDR3 spells CASTSLTYEQYF. As DNA, the CDR3 is TGTGCCAGCACTTCTCTCACATACGAGCAGTACTTC.